This entry describes one TCR beta chain. The CDR3 spans 16 residues. Germline V lookup: CDR1 MRHNA, CDR2 SNTAGT. V trimming: 3 bases; J trimming: 3 bases; junction bases outside the gene matches: 4. Using immunoSEQ multiplex PCR, the repertoire was profiled, and TCRdb retains in-frame clones only, with some absent. The table shows 120,000 to 150,000 clones, with 75% to 95% occurring only once. These data are taken from a study of control samples from healthy donors and cancer patients. The source of this sequence is a man aged 25 to 40 in good health. The chain joins TRBV6-4 to TRBJ2-3, with 12 bases that match TRBD2. Sequencing was performed on blood. The CDR3 DNA follows: TGTGCCAGCAGTGAGGCTAGCGGGGGGGCGACAGATACGCAGTATTTT. It specifies CASSEASGGATDTQYF.